This TCR beta chain is from a study of shared clonotypes between healthy human individuals. Unmatched junction bases numbered 5, after V lost 4 bases and J lost 0 bases. Germline CDR1 KGHSH, CDR2 LQKENI. The CDR3 sequence is 15 residues long. This clone was found a few times. Antigen: not known. Whole-study results and caveats: Some clonotypes were shared by all four sorted-subset donors, while others were not shared. The non-shared ones had lower generation probabilities than the shared ones.

Libraries were prepared by immunoSEQ multiplex PCR; TCRdb keeps only in-frame clonotypes and omits some of them. The data hold 1,100,000 or so clones, with approximately 78% observed a single time. The chain links TRBV18 to TRBJ1-1, with TRBD1 identical over 7 bases. This sequence originates from a man aged 18 to 35 in good health. Some clones in this sample may be carry-over from other donors' samples. Input material: memory CD4+ T cells from PBMCs. Subset denoted: CD45RA-negative fraction. CDR3 nucleotide sequence: TGTGCCAGCTCACTGGGGACAGCCATGAACACTGAAGCTTTCTTT. It specifies CASSLGTAMNTEAFF.